This record looks at one T cell receptor (beta chain) sequence and its context. The antigen remains unidentified. Per the original data handling: Quality scores were absent from the junction-only immunoSEQ sequences, so filtering differed. Assay used: immunoSEQ multiplex PCR; TCRdb lists only in-frame clones, some missing. V and J calls and clone size come straight from that table; D and trimming were deduced from the DNA. The repertoire holds some 2,000,000 clones, with roughly 94% as singletons. The record originates from a study of shared clonotypes between healthy human individuals. Whole-study results and caveats: For naive CD4 cells, approximately 4.8% of clonotypes were shared across a handful of donors.

CDR1 is SGHRS, CDR2 YFSETQ, per germline. The J segment lost 2 bases and the V segment lost 4 bases, leaving 9 bases of the junction unmatched. CDR3 length: 17 amino acids. Naive CD8 populations comprised CD45RO-negative cells positively selected for CCR7, excluding terminally differentiated effector memory CD45RA+ cells. The V call is TRBV5-1, the J call TRBJ2-3, with 11 bases that match TRBD2. The TCR originated in a man between 18 and 35 years old in good health. The specimen sequenced was naive CD8+ T cells sorted from blood. CDR3 in DNA: TGCGCCAGCAGCCACCCGACTAGCGGGGAGAACACAGATACGCAGTATTTT. Translating gives CASSHPTSGENTDTQYF. The full variable domain, completed using reference TRBV5-1 and TRBJ2-3, is KAGVTQTPRYLIKTRGQQVTLSCSPISGHRSVSWYQQTPGQGLQFLFEYFSETQRNKGNFPGRFSGRQFSNSRSEMNVSTLELGDSALYLCASSHPTSGENTDTQYFGPGTRLTVL.